One and the same sample provided the 22 T cell receptor beta chains below, sequenced in a study of cytomegalovirus exposure and HLA in healthy donors. The PCR used 60 Vbeta and 13 Jbeta primers. Sequenced by immunoSEQ multiplex PCR; TCRdb stores in-frame clones only, minus some. The table records about 130,000 clones, around 77% of them present only once. The sequenced material came from PBMCs. These receptors were collected from a man in his fifties or sixties in good health and CMV-seronegative.

The chain employs TRBV5-6 and TRBJ1-1, with 7 nucleotides matching TRBD1. V shed 5 bases, J shed 1 base, and the junction held 8 bases outside the gene matches. Germline V CDR1 and CDR2: SGHDT, YYEEEE. The CDR3 length is 15 residues. CDR3: CASSFLNRGNTEAFF. The DNA for the CDR3 is TGTGCCAGCAGTTTTCTGAACAGGGGGAACACTGAAGCTTTCTTT. Filled out from reference TRBV5-6 and TRBJ1-1, the complete variable domain reads DAGVTQSPTHLIKTRGQQVTLRCSPKSGHDTVSWYQQALGQGPQFIFQYYEEEERQRGNFPDRFSGHQFPNYSSELNVNALLLGDSALYLCASSFLNRGNTEAFFGQGTRLTVV.

The chain recombines TRBV10-1 with TRBJ2-7; 8 bases fit TRBD2. Germline V lookup: CDR1 WNHNN, CDR2 SYGVQD (reference sequence). Trimming cost V 0 bases and J 2 bases; bases outside gene matches: 3. The CDR3 consists of 15 residues. CDR3: CASSESSSGAYEQYF. DNA for the CDR3: TGCGCCAGCAGTGAGTCGAGTAGCGGGGCCTACGAGCAGTACTTC.

V and J are TRBV2 and TRBJ1-1, with D tentatively TRBD1 (6 bases). The germline V and J ends were trimmed by 3 bases and 6 bases, with 8 bases remaining between them. There are 12 residues in the CDR3. Germline V gene lookup returns CDR1 SNHLY and CDR2 FYNNEI. The CDR3 nucleotides read TGTGCCAGCAGTGACAGGGGTCCTGAAGCTTTCTTT. This gives the protein CASSDRGPEAFF.

This chain joins TRBV19 and TRBJ2-2, with TRBD2 as a possible D gene (5 bases). Germline-derived CDR1 and CDR2 are LNHDA and SQIVND (reference sequence). The CDR3 spans 19 residues. V was clipped by 7 bases and J by 1 base, with 25 bases between them. The CDR3 bases are TGTGCCAGTATATCGGCGAGGAGCCGACTAAACGGGAACACCGGGGAGCTGTTTTTT. Protein product: CASISARSRLNGNTGELFF.

V and J are TRBV2 and TRBJ2-1, with TRBD2 as a possible D gene (5 bases). Germline assignment: CDR1 SNHLY and CDR2 FYNNEI. CDR3 length: 13 residues. Trimming removed 5 bases at V and 4 bases at J, with 9 bases between. The CDR3 loop is CASSYGLYNEQFF. DNA for the CDR3: TGTGCCAGCAGTTACGGACTGTACAATGAGCAGTTCTTC.

The rearrangement joins TRBV9 to TRBJ2-2; 7 bases match TRBD2. Germline CDR1 SGDLS, CDR2 YYNGEE. J gave up 6 bases and V 1 base, and 0 bases lay outside the gene matches. CDR3 length: 13 residues. The CDR3 bases are TGTGCCAGCAGCGTACGGGGGGCCGGGGAGCTGTTTTTT. This encodes CASSVRGAGELFF.

This chain connects TRBV19 to TRBJ1-2, with D unresolved. Between the trimmed V and J ends, which lost 3 bases and 6 bases, there was a span of 11 bases. The V gene's germline CDR1 is LNHDA and CDR2 SQIVND (reference sequence). This CDR3 comprises 13 residues. The DNA for the CDR3 is TGTGCCAGTAGTATGTCGATTTCGGATGGCTACACCTTC. Its translation: CASSMSISDGYTF.

The chain recombines TRBV28 with TRBJ2-1, with 10 bases aligning to TRBD2. The CDR3 loop spans 15 amino acids. Germline CDR1 is MDHEN and CDR2 is SYDVKM. V shed 6 bases, J shed 5 bases, and the junction held 7 bases outside the gene matches. CDR3 loop: CASSPSGRANNEQFF. CDR3 bases: TGTGCCAGCAGCCCCAGCGGGAGGGCCAACAATGAGCAGTTCTTC.

The chain couples TRBV7-8 to TRBJ2-7; 12 bases align to TRBD2. Per the germline V gene, CDR1 is SGHVS and CDR2 is FQNEAQ. The CDR3 consists of 17 residues. With 5 bases clipped from V and 4 bases from J, the junction kept 12 bases outside the gene matches. The CDR3 loop is CASSIGLAGRPGYEQYF. CDR3 nucleotides: TGTGCCAGCAGCATAGGACTAGCGGGAAGGCCGGGGTACGAGCAGTACTTC.

This clone appeared once. V usage is TRBV28 and J usage is TRBJ2-2, with D possibly TRBD2 on 5 matching bases. CDR1 MDHEN and CDR2 SYDVKM come from the germline V gene. Trimming cost V 3 bases and J 2 bases, with 10 bases left between them. CDR3 length equals 15 residues. The CDR3 DNA follows: TGTGCCAGCAGTTTTACCGGGATCAACACCGGGGAGCTGTTTTTT. Translating it yields CASSFTGINTGELFF.

The chain joins TRBV27 to TRBJ2-1, with 9 bases identical to TRBD1. The CDR3 is made up of 13 amino acids. Per the germline V gene, CDR1 is MNHEY and CDR2 is SMNVEV (reference sequence). CDR3 protein: CAARQGAYNEQFF. CDR3 sequence (DNA): TGTGCGGCAAGACAGGGGGCCTACAATGAGCAGTTCTTC.

This chain joins TRBV18 and TRBJ2-1, with TRBD2 identical over 7 bases. The junction had 4 bases not matched to a gene; V was cut back by 3 bases and J by 8 bases. The CDR3 covers 13 residues. Germline values: CDR1 KGHSH, CDR2 LQKENI. CDR3 sequence: CASSPGLQYEQFF. CDR3 sequence (DNA): TGTGCCAGCTCACCGGGACTACAGTATGAGCAGTTCTTC.

The gene calls are TRBV6-6 and TRBJ2-7; 8 nucleotides agree with TRBD2. The J segment lost 3 bases and the V segment lost 2 bases, leaving 3 bases of the junction unmatched. CDR1 and CDR2 (germline): MNHNY, SVGAGI (reference sequence). This CDR3 spans 14 amino acids. The CDR3 DNA sequence: TGTGCCAGCAGTTACACCGCGGGGGGCTACGAGCAGTACTTC. Encoded protein: CASSYTAGGYEQYF.

The V gene is TRBV14, the J gene TRBJ2-3; maybe TRBD2 (5 bases). CDR1 is SGHDN and CDR2 is FVKESK in the germline V gene. Deletions cut 3 bases from V and 2 bases from J, with 9 bases between. CDR3 length: 14 amino acids. This chain's CDR3 is CASSQGAATDTQYF. The CDR3 DNA sequence: TGTGCCAGCAGCCAGGGAGCGGCCACAGATACGCAGTATTTT.

The genes are TRBV2 and TRBJ1-4; 7 nucleotides line up with TRBD1. The CDR3 is 14 amino acids. Germline V gene sequence: CDR1 SNHLY, CDR2 FYNNEI. The ends lost 9 bases at V and 3 bases at J; junction bases unmatched: 7. The CDR3 here is CASLGQVSNEKLFF. The CDR3 nucleotides are TGTGCCAGTCTAGGACAGGTCTCTAATGAAAAACTGTTTTTT.

The V call is TRBV27, the J call TRBJ2-3; 14 nucleotides align to TRBD2. From germline, CDR1 is MNHEY and CDR2 SMNVEV (reference sequence). The CDR3 runs 18 residues. The junction had 8 bases not matched to a gene; V was cut back by 5 bases and J by 1 base. The CDR3 nucleotides read TGTGCCAGCAGTCGCCTTGGACTAGCGGGAGGCGGCACAGATACGCAGTATTTT. Protein sequence: CASSRLGLAGGGTDTQYF.

V and J are TRBV27 and TRBJ2-1; perhaps TRBD1 as D (5 bases). V gave up 8 bases and J gave up 0 bases, with 14 bases separating them. Germline CDR1 MNHEY, CDR2 SMNVEV (reference sequence). CDR3 length: 15 amino acids. This CDR3 reads CASSHLGDSYNEQFF. CDR3 DNA sequence: TGTGCCAGCTCTCATCTAGGGGACTCCTACAATGAGCAGTTCTTC.

This clone was detected only a few times. CDR3 bases: TGTGCCAGCGCCCGAGCGAGCGGGAGGGCCCACAATGAGCAGTTCTTC. It yields the protein CASARASGRAHNEQFF. The J gene is TRBJ2-1, the V gene TRBV18; 10 nucleotides match TRBD2. Trimming took 8 bases from V and 5 from J; bases not matched to a gene: 12. From germline, CDR1 is KGHSH and CDR2 LQKENI. The CDR3 is made up of 16 amino acids.

J is TRBJ2-7 and V is TRBV18, with D perhaps matching TRBD2 (7 bases). The CDR3 has 15 amino acids. The germline V gene encodes CDR1 KGHSH and CDR2 LQKENI. Trimming shortened V by 3 bases and J by 2 bases, and 14 bases separated the two germline ends. The CDR3 region has the DNA TGTGCCAGCTCACCTTCAAAGGGGGGGGCCTACGAGCAGTACTTC. The encoded protein is CASSPSKGGAYEQYF.

The gene calls are TRBV28 and TRBJ1-6; D gene unclear. The CDR3 is 15 amino acids. Trimming left V 5 bases short and J 9 bases short, with 17 bases between. Germline values: CDR1 MDHEN, CDR2 SYDVKM. CDR3 bases: TGTGCCAGCAGTCTGGGGTCCCGAGGGCGTTCACCCCTCCACTTT. The encoded protein is CASSLGSRGRSPLHF.

The chain combines TRBV11-1 with TRBJ1-2, with 9 bases aligning to TRBD1. J lost 3 bases, V lost 5 bases, and 7 bases had no gene match. Germline V gene lookup returns CDR1 SGHAT and CDR2 FQDESV (reference sequence). This CDR3 has 15 residues. The CDR3 DNA reads TGTGCCAGCAGCCCTACGGGACAGGGTGACTATGGCTACACCTTC. The encoded protein is CASSPTGQGDYGYTF. Full variable domain (missing parts from reference TRBV11-1 and TRBJ1-2): EAEVAQSPRYKITEKSQAVAFWCDPISGHATLYWYRQILGQGPELLVQFQDESVVDDSQLPKDRFSAERLKGVDSTLKIQPAELGDSAMYLCASSPTGQGDYGYTFGSGTRLTVV.

This clone is a singleton in its sample. The chain employs TRBV7-9 and TRBJ2-1; D is undetermined. Trimming stripped 2 bases from V and 0 bases from J, with 5 bases between. The CDR3 consists of 14 residues. The germline gives CDR1 SEHNR, CDR2 FQNEAQ (reference sequence). This CDR3 is CASSLSSSYNEQFF. Written as DNA, the CDR3 is TGTGCCAGCAGCTTATCTAGCTCCTACAATGAGCAGTTCTTC.